Following are 24 T cell receptor beta chains from one sample sequenced in a study of blood T cell repertoires in COVID-19. Produced via immunoSEQ multiplex PCR; TCRdb's table is partial and in-frame only. The table includes roughly 95,000 clones, about 89% detected once. The sequenced sample was peripheral blood. The receptors here all came from a woman aged 45-60 years in a cohort sampled during active COVID-19.

This chain uses TRBV6-5 with TRBJ2-7, with D maybe TRBD2 (5 bases). The CDR3 spans 13 residues. CDR1 and CDR2 from the germline V gene are MNHEY and SVGAGI. The ends were cut back, 8 bases at V and 3 bases at J, with 14 bases in the middle. CDR3 sequence (DNA): TGTGCCAGCTCTAGCCCTGGCGGCTACGAGCAGTACTTC. Protein sequence: CASSSPGGYEQYF.

CDR3 region: CASSRMGDGGYGYTF. The CDR3 DNA reads TGTGCCAGCAGCCGGATGGGGGACGGGGGTTATGGCTACACCTTC. The rearrangement uses TRBV14 and TRBJ1-2, with D possibly TRBD1 on 5 matching bases. There are 15 residues in the CDR3. Germline V gene sequence: CDR1 SGHDN, CDR2 FVKESK. V lost 4 bases, J lost 5 bases, and 17 bases lay in between.

The chain recombines TRBV18 with TRBJ1-2, with D unresolved. Looked up from germline, CDR1 is KGHSH and CDR2 is LQKENI. V lost 6 bases and J lost 5, with 10 bases in between. This CDR3 is 12 amino acids long. CDR3 in amino acids: CASSPTEYGYTF. DNA for the CDR3: TGTGCCAGCTCTCCGACTGAGTATGGCTACACCTTC. The full variable domain, rest sourced from reference TRBV18 and TRBJ1-2, is NAGVMQNPRHLVRRRGQEARLRCSPMKGHSHVYWYRQLPEEGLKFMVYLQKENIIDESGMPKERFSAEFPKEGPSILRIQQVVRGDSAAYFCASSPTEYGYTFGSGTRLTVV.

The gene calls are TRBV10-3 and TRBJ2-1, with D uncertain. Germline CDR1 reads ENHRY; CDR2 reads SYGVKD. V lost 5 bases and J 12 bases, leaving 17 bases between the germline ends. There are 13 residues in the CDR3. CDR3 residues: CAISPVYSHWQFF. In DNA form, the CDR3 reads TGTGCCATCAGTCCCGTTTATAGTCATTGGCAGTTCTTC.

The CDR3 reads CASIFGDPTGGTGKRPKETQYF. CDR3 DNA sequence: TGTGCCAGCATTTTTGGCGATCCGACGGGTGGTACGGGTAAACGGCCCAAAGAGACCCAGTACTTC. This chain links TRBV27 with TRBJ2-5; D gene unclear. The V and J ends lost 7 bases and 3 bases respectively, with 39 bases between them. The CDR3 has 22 residues. Germline V gives CDR1 MNHEY, CDR2 SMNVEV (reference sequence).

The genes are TRBV12-3 or TRBV12-4 and TRBJ2-5; no clear D. This CDR3 contains 11 residues. V was cut by 4 bases and J by 5 bases, with 5 bases left in between. CDR3 in DNA: TGTGCCAGCAGTTCCGTGGAGACCCAGTACTTC. It specifies CASSSVETQYF.

The rearrangement joins TRBV27 to TRBJ1-5; possible D gene TRBD1, 5 bases. The CDR3 is 14 residues long. Trimming removed 4 bases at V and 0 bases at J, with 7 bases between. The germline gives CDR1 MNHEY, CDR2 SMNVEV (reference sequence). The CDR3 DNA follows: TGTGCCAGCAGTTGGGGCTATAGCAATCAGCCCCAGCATTTT. This gives the protein CASSWGYSNQPQHF.

The chain joins TRBV19 to TRBJ1-6, with a tentative D call TRBD1 (6 bases). V was cut by 5 bases and J by 0 bases, with 14 bases left in between. Germline CDR1 and CDR2: LNHDA and SQIVND (reference sequence). The CDR3 loop spans 17 amino acids. CDR3 in DNA: TGTGCCAGTAGTCTCCGGAGAGGGGGCTCCTATAATTCACCCCTCCACTTT. Its protein product is CASSLRRGGSYNSPLHF.

The CDR3 DNA reads TGTGCCATCAGTGGGCAGTATAGCAATCAGCCCCAGCATTTT. Translated: CAISGQYSNQPQHF. V usage is TRBV10-3 and J usage is TRBJ1-5; D is uncertain. CDR1 is ENHRY, CDR2 SYGVKD, per germline. V was cut by 4 bases and J by 0 bases, with 7 bases left in between. The CDR3 has 14 amino acids.

The V and J genes are TRBV27 and TRBJ1-6, with 8 bases fitting TRBD1. The V segment lost 5 bases and the J segment 7 bases; nucleotides outside the gene matches: 4. This CDR3 contains 14 residues. CDR1 is MNHEY, CDR2 SMNVEV, per germline (reference sequence). CDR3 coding DNA: TGTGCCAGCAGTAGGACAGGGCGGAATTCACCCCTCCACTTT. As protein: CASSRTGRNSPLHF.

This chain joins TRBV19 and TRBJ2-1, with 7 positions matching TRBD1. The CDR3 loop spans 18 amino acids. Trimming removed 6 bases from V and 3 bases from J; junction bases left unmatched: 17. In germline, CDR1 is LNHDA, CDR2 SQIVND (reference sequence). CDR3 in DNA: TGTGCCAGTAGCTTAGCCTCCAAATTCGGACAGGACTACAATGAGCAGTTCTTC. This sequence encodes CASSLASKFGQDYNEQFF. Based on the CDR3 plus reference TRBV19 and TRBJ2-1, the full variable domain is DGGITQSPKYLFRKEGQNVTLSCEQNLNHDAMYWYRQDPGQGLRLIYYSQIVNDFQKGDIAEGYSVSREKKESFPLTVTSAQKNPTAFYLCASSLASKFGQDYNEQFFGPGTRLTVL.

The V gene is TRBV15, the J gene TRBJ2-3; the D gene is possibly TRBD2 (5 bases). V was shortened by 1 base and J by 6 bases, with 14 bases between the two germline ends. The CDR3 covers 15 residues. Germline V CDR1 and CDR2: LNHNV, YYDKDF (reference sequence). CDR3 protein: CATSRVGGPGDTQYF. The CDR3 region has the DNA TGTGCCACCAGCAGAGTGGGCGGGCCGGGTGATACGCAGTATTTT.

The chain uses TRBV6-1 and TRBJ1-5, with 10 bases lining up with TRBD1. Germline V gene lookup returns CDR1 MNHNS and CDR2 SASEGT. The CDR3 contains 16 residues. Losses at the gene ends were 4 bases for V and 7 bases for J; bases not matched to a gene: 10. The CDR3 nucleotides read TGTGCCAGCAGTGTCGCCGACAGGGGGCTAGGGCAGCCCCAGCATTTT. Protein: CASSVADRGLGQPQHF.

This clone appeared a single time. The V gene is TRBV5-4, the J gene TRBJ1-4; D is uncertain. Germline loops: CDR1 SGHNT, CDR2 YYREEE (reference sequence). CDR3 length: 15 amino acids. V was clipped by 0 bases and J by 1 base, with 7 bases between them. Here the CDR3 DNA reads TGTGCCAGCAGCTTGGGTGGTAGAACTAATGAAAAACTGTTTTTT. It codes for CASSLGGRTNEKLFF.

The genes are TRBV6-4 and TRBJ2-1; TRBD1 matches 9 bases. J was trimmed by 7 bases and V by 3 bases; bases with no gene match: 7. This CDR3 comprises 15 residues. CDR1 MRHNA and CDR2 SNTAGT come from the germline V gene. Written as DNA, the CDR3 is TGTGCCAGCAGTGAAAGGACAGGGGATGGGAATGAGCAGTTCTTC. It translates to CASSERTGDGNEQFF.

V gene TRBV6-1 combines with J gene TRBJ1-6; tentatively, D is TRBD1 (5 bases). Between the trimmed V and J ends, which lost 1 base and 13 bases, there was a span of 11 bases. The length of the CDR3 is 13 residues. Looked up from germline, CDR1 is MNHNS and CDR2 is SASEGT. CDR3 bases: TGTGCCAGCAGTGAAGAGGAGGGGTCCCCCCTCCACTTT. Its translation: CASSEEEGSPLHF.

The gene calls are TRBV29-1 and TRBJ2-7, with a weak D call TRBD1 (6 bases). Germline CDR1 is SQVTM and CDR2 is ANQGSEA. The CDR3 loop spans 11 amino acids. CDR3 sequence (DNA): TGCAGTGCCGGACAGCTCGGCGAGCAGTACTTC. Translation: CSAGQLGEQYF.

V gene TRBV28 combines with J gene TRBJ2-7; 9 bases match TRBD1. CDR1 is MDHEN and CDR2 is SYDVKM in the germline V gene. The V and J ends lost 5 bases and 7 bases, in that order; junction bases with no gene match: 6. The CDR3 is 13 residues long. The CDR3 sequence: CASSPQGAREQYF. The CDR3 DNA follows: TGTGCCAGCAGTCCACAGGGGGCGCGGGAGCAGTACTTC.

The genes are TRBV3-1 (or the pseudogene TRBV3-2) and TRBJ2-7; 7 nucleotides match TRBD1. Germline V gives CDR1 LGHDT, CDR2 YNNKEL (reference sequence). The CDR3 has 15 amino acids. V shed 4 bases, J shed 1 base, and the junction held 7 bases outside the gene matches. This chain's CDR3 is CASSPQGRSSYEQYF. Written as DNA, the CDR3 is TGTGCCAGCAGCCCACAGGGGCGATCTTCCTACGAGCAGTACTTC.

The chain joins TRBV28 to TRBJ2-1, with 10 nucleotides matching TRBD2. CDR1 is MDHEN, CDR2 SYDVKM, per germline. The CDR3 is 14 residues long. The junction had 0 bases not matched to a gene; V was cut back by 1 base and J by 6 bases. The CDR3 DNA reads as TGTGCCAGCAGTTTATTAGCGGGAGGCAATGAGCAGTTCTTC. This codes for CASSLLAGGNEQFF.

The chain recombines TRBV7-9 with TRBJ2-3; possible D gene TRBD1, 5 bases. From germline, CDR1 is SEHNR and CDR2 FQNEAQ (reference sequence). Trimming stripped 6 bases from V and 4 bases from J, with 11 bases between. The CDR3 has 13 residues. The CDR3 nucleotides are TGTGCCAGCAGTCGGCAGGGTCCAGATACGCAGTATTTT. Translation: CASSRQGPDTQYF.

The gene calls are TRBV7-2 and TRBJ2-2, with D possibly being TRBD1 (6 bases). The V and J ends lost 5 bases and 4 bases respectively, with 14 bases between them. CDR1 and CDR2 from the germline V gene are SGHTA and FQGNSA. The CDR3 length is 15 residues. This CDR3 is CASSSRGSGTGELFF. CDR3 DNA sequence: TGTGCCAGCAGCAGCAGGGGCTCGGGCACCGGGGAGCTGTTTTTT.

The chain carries TRBV6-6 and TRBJ2-3; 8 bases fit TRBD2. CDR1 MNHNY and CDR2 SVGAGI come from the germline V gene (reference sequence). J lost 0 bases, V lost 9 bases, and 8 bases had no gene match. The CDR3 is 15 residues long. The CDR3 here is CASGGGGFSTDTQYF. Written as DNA, the CDR3 is TGTGCCAGTGGTGGCGGGGGGTTTAGCACAGATACGCAGTATTTT.

V gene TRBV18 combines with J gene TRBJ1-5; tentatively, D is TRBD1 (6 bases). Looked up from germline, CDR1 is KGHSH and CDR2 is LQKENI. The CDR3 consists of 15 residues. V lost 5 bases, J lost 4 bases, and 15 bases lay in between. The CDR3 is CASSGSVRGNQPQHF. CDR3 coding DNA: TGTGCCAGCTCAGGATCGGTCAGGGGAAATCAGCCCCAGCATTTT.